The present entry profiles one TCR beta chain with its context. The CDR3 is 15 amino acids. The germline V gene encodes CDR1 MDHEN and CDR2 SYDVKM. V lost 7 bases and J lost 2; bases outside the gene matches: 7. Sequencing used immunoSEQ multiplex PCR; TCRdb keeps in-frame clones, though not all of them. Among about 180,000 clones listed, approximately 91% were seen once. This record belongs to a study of T cell responses to AZD1222 COVID-19 vaccine. This material consisted of peripheral blood, taken 28 days after the second AZD1222 dose. The chain couples TRBV28 to TRBJ2-2, with 7 bases aligning to TRBD1. The clonotype comes from an adult who received the AZD1222 COVID-19 vaccine. CDR3 bases: TGTGCCAGCACAACCGGGACAGCCAACACCGGGGAGCTGTTTTTT. Residues: CASTTGTANTGELFF.